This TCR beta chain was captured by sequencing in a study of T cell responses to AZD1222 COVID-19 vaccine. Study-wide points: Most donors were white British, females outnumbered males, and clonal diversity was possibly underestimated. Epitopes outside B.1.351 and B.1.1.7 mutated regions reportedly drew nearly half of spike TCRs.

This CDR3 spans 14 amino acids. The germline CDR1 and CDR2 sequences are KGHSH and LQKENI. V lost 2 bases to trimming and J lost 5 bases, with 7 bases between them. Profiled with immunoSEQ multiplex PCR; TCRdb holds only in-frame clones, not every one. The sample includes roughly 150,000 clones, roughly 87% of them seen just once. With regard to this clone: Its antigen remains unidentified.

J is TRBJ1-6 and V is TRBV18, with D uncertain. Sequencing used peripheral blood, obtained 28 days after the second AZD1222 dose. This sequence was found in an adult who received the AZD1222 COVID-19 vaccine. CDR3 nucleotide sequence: TGTGCCAGCTCACCAGGCGGCAATAATTCACCCCTCCACTTT. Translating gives CASSPGGNNSPLHF.